This TCR beta chain was sequenced in a study of cytomegalovirus exposure and HLA in healthy donors. Study conclusions and caveats: As confirmed in vitro, a few CMV-associated chains were specific for CMV antigens.

The PCR was carried out with 60 Vbeta primers and 13 Jbeta primers. TCRdb's copy holds only in-frame clones and misses some; the assay was immunoSEQ multiplex PCR. The sample has 140,000 or so clones, about 82% seen once. The CDR3 spans 12 residues. CDR1 and CDR2 from the germline V gene are SQVTM and ANQGSEA. V dropped 6 bases and J dropped 5 bases, with 11 bases sitting between them. The count of this clone is one. What it binds is unknown. This receptor was identified in a male donor in good health and CMV-seronegative. Sequencing input: PBMCs. The chain carries TRBV29-1 and TRBJ2-1, with D perhaps matching TRBD1 (5 bases). CDR3 in amino acids: CSVNRPDNEQFF. CDR3 nucleotides: TGCAGCGTGAACAGGCCCGACAATGAGCAGTTCTTC.